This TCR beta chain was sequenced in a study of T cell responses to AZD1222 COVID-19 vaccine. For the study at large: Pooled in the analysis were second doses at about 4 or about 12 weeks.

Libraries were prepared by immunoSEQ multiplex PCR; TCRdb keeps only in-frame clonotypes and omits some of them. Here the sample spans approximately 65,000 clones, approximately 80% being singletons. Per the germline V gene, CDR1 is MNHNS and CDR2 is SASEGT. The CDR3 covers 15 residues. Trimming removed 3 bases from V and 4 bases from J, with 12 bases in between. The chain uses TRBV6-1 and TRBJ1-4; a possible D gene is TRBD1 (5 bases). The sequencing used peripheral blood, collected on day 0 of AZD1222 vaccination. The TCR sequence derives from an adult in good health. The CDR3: CASSDLRGRNEKLFF. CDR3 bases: TGTGCCAGCAGTGACCTTCGGGGACGTAATGAAAAACTGTTTTTT.